This passage covers 5 T cell receptor beta chains from one sample sequenced in a study of cytomegalovirus exposure and HLA in healthy donors. PCR primers comprised 60 Vbeta and 13 Jbeta primers. TCRdb's copy holds only in-frame clones and misses some; the assay was immunoSEQ multiplex PCR. The sample has under 150,000 clones, and its top ten clones hold roughly 1.6%. The sequenced sample was PBMCs. The receptors originated from a woman aged 40 to 49 in good health and CMV-seronegative.

The genes are TRBV30 and TRBJ2-7; D is possibly TRBD1 (6 bases). V dropped 5 bases and J dropped 0 bases, with 14 bases sitting between them. The germline gives CDR1 GTSNPN, CDR2 SVGIG (reference sequence). The CDR3 totals 14 residues. This CDR3 is CAWERTESSYEQYV. The CDR3 DNA is TGTGCCTGGGAGCGGACAGAGAGCTCCTACGAGCAGTACGTC.

The chain combines TRBV27 with TRBJ2-7; a weak D match, TRBD1 (5 bases). The V end was cut by 2 bases, the J end by 0 bases, with 14 bases between. The CDR3 is 16 amino acids. Germline V CDR1 and CDR2: MNHEY, SMNVEV (reference sequence). CDR3 protein: CASSLTGDFRSYEQYV. The CDR3 bases are TGTGCCAGCAGTTTAACAGGCGACTTCCGCTCCTACGAGCAGTACGTC.

The chain carries TRBV9 and TRBJ1-6; 7 positions agree with TRBD1. The CDR3 runs 14 residues. V shed 4 bases and J 8 bases; nucleotides not matched to a gene: 6. Germline V lookup: CDR1 SGDLS, CDR2 YYNGEE. Written as DNA, the CDR3 is TGTGCCAGCAGCTCTGGACAGGCCGATTCACCCCTCCACTTT. Protein sequence: CASSSGQADSPLHF.

The chain employs TRBV10-2 and TRBJ1-2; D is perhaps TRBD1 (5 bases). Germline assignment: CDR1 WSHSY and CDR2 SAAADI. CDR3 length: 13 amino acids. V shed 6 bases and J shed 5 bases, with 13 bases lying between them. The chain's CDR3 is CASRQGSLYGYTF. Here the CDR3 DNA reads TGCGCCAGCAGGCAGGGCAGCCTTTATGGCTACACCTTC.

J is TRBJ2-5 and V is TRBV10-3; 7 nucleotides align to TRBD2. Germline values: CDR1 ENHRY, CDR2 SYGVKD. The junction had 13 bases not matched to a gene; V was cut back by 5 bases and J by 4 bases. The CDR3 consists of 16 residues. The CDR3 loop is CAISSRMSGGVETQYF. CDR3 DNA sequence: TGTGCCATCAGTTCAAGGATGTCGGGGGGAGTAGAGACCCAGTACTTC.